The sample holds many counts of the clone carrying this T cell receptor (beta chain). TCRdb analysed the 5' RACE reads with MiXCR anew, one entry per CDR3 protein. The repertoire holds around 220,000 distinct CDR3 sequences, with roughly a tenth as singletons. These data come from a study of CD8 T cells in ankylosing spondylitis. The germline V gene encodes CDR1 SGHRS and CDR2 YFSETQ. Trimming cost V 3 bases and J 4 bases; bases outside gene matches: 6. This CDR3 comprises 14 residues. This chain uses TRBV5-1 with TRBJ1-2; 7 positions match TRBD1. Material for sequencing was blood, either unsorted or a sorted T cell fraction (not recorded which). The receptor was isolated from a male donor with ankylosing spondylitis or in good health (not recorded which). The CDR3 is CASSSQGIGYGYTF. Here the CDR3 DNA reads TGCGCCAGCAGCTCACAGGGGATAGGCTATGGCTACACCTTC.